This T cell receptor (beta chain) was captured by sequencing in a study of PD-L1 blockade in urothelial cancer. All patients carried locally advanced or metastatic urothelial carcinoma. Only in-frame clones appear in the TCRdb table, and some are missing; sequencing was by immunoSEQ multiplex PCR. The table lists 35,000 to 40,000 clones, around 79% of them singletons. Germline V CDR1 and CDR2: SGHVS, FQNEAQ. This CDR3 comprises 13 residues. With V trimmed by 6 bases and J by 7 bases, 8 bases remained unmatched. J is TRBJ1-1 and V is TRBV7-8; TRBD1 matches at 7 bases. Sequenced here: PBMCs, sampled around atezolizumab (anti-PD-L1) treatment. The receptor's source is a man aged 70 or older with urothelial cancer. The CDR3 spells CASSSDRRIEAFF. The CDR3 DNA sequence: TGTGCCAGCAGTTCGGACAGGAGAATTGAAGCTTTCTTT.